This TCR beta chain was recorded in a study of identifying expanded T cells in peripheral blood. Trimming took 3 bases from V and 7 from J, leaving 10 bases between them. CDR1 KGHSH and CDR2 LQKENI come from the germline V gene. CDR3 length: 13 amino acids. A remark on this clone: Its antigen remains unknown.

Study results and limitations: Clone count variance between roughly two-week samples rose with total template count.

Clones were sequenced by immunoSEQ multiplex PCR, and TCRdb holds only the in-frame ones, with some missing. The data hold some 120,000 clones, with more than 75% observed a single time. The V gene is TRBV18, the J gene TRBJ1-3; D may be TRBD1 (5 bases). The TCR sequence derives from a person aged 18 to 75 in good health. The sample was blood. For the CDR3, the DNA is TGTGCCAGCTCACCGGGGGAATCGAACACCATATATTTT. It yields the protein CASSPGESNTIYF.